Shown below are 2 T cell receptor beta chains from a single sample sequenced in a study of identical twins. Using its own MiXCR run on the 5' RACE reads, TCRdb lists one record per CDR3 protein. The table includes 450,000 to 600,000 distinct CDR3 sequences, approximately 20% detected once. A further study also used this sample, focusing on yellow fever vaccine responses in identical twins.

Sequencing was done on a sample of CD4+ T cells sorted from blood. Source of these receptors: a young woman in good health.

This sequence joins TRBV12-3 or TRBV12-4 and TRBJ2-7, with D perhaps matching TRBD1 (6 bases). CDR3 length: 17 amino acids. V lost 5 bases to trimming and J lost 0 bases, with 20 bases between them. The CDR3, as DNA: TGTGCCAGCAGTGCCAGGACAGACGATACCCACTCCTACGAGCAGTACGTC. Translating it yields CASSARTDDTHSYEQYV.

DNA for the CDR3: TGCGCCAGCAGCCACAGGGTCACCGGGGAGCTGTTTTTT. It translates to CASSHRVTGELFF. The chain links TRBV4-1 to TRBJ2-2; D perhaps matches TRBD1 (5 bases). With 3 bases removed from V and 4 bases from J, the gap between germline ends came to 6 bases. Germline CDR1 MGHRA, CDR2 YSYEKL. The CDR3 covers 13 residues.